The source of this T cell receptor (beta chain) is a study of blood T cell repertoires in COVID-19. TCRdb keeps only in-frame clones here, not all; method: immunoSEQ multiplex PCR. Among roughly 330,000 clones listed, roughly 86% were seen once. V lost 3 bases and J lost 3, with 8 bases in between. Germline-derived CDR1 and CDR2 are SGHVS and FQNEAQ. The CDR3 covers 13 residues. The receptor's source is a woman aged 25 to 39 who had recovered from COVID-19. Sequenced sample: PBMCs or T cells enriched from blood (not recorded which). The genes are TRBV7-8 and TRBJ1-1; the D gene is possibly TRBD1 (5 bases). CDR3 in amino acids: CASSFSRDTEAFF. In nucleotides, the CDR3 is TGTGCCAGCAGCTTTTCCAGGGACACTGAAGCTTTCTTT.